This note documents a single TCR beta chain sequence. This is likely a read error, given that the CDR3 carries no conserved phenylalanine or tryptophan at its end. The limits of the CDR3 on the DNA are not certain, so only TCRdb's listed CDR3 is given. This entry comes from a study of blood T cell repertoires in COVID-19. Turning to the study itself: The cDNA or gDNA used as material had been derived from T cells, B-cell-depleted T cells, or PBMCs.

The CDR3 is 9 amino acids long, termini counted. Germline V gene data show CDR1 as KGHSH and CDR2 as LQKENI. Original analysis: Cell counts per sample came from amplifying reference gene primers. Assay: immunoSEQ multiplex PCR; the TCRdb copy retains only in-frame clones and omits some. V, J and clone size were drawn from that table, and D and trimming were deduced from the DNA. The sample has some 380,000 clones, 70% to 90% seen once. Adults between about 18 and 89 years of age took part from about two dozen US areas. Assignments of participants to cohorts depended upon their own reported clinical history.

The sequenced material came from PBMCs or T cells enriched from blood (not recorded which). The TCR originated in a woman aged 40 to 55 with acute COVID-19. V and J are TRBV18 and TRBJ1-2; whether TRBD1, the table's D call, matches the DNA was not checked. CDR3 loop: CASFGQDRV.